This T cell receptor beta chain was obtained from a study of T cell repertoires in cytomegalovirus infection. Study overall: Well-studied HLA-B-restricted epitopes and recently identified HLA-C-restricted epitopes of CMV were both used in the study. From public TCR beta signatures came an indication of both CMV infection and matching HLA type.

Via MiXCR, TCRdb re-called the reads, giving one row per CDR3 protein. The top ten hold around 15% of the sample, which has about 920,000 distinct CDR3 sequences, around 30% seen once. In this sample, this clonotype turned up a few times. Its target is unknown. Trimming shortened V by 5 bases and J by 4 bases, and 12 bases separated the two germline ends. Germline V gene data show CDR1 as MNHEY and CDR2 as SVGEGT. There are 14 residues in the CDR3. J is TRBJ2-1 and V is TRBV6-2 or TRBV6-3, with D uncertain. The specimen was cultured CD8+ T cells from PBMCs, collected from culture after CMV antigen stimulation. This receptor was obtained from a human donor in good health (CMV status not recorded). Some clones in this sample may be carry-over from other donors' samples. The CDR3 nucleotides read TGTGCCAGCAGTAACCGTCCGGTTTACAATGAGCAGTTCTTC. Translating it yields CASSNRPVYNEQFF.